Sequencing of this T cell receptor beta chain was carried out in a study of response to subunit inactivated influenza vaccine. Looked up from germline, CDR1 is SGHRS and CDR2 is YFSETQ. Trimming removed 7 bases at V and 5 bases at J, with 12 bases between. This CDR3 region has 13 residues. As concerns this clonotype: The antigen remains unidentified.

Via MiXCR, TCRdb re-called the RT-PCR reads, giving one row per CDR3 protein. Seen here are 500,000 to 600,000 distinct CDR3 sequences, 14% observed once, and the top ten hold over 8.5%. Study findings and constraints: Every seasonal influenza vaccination brings in few new T cells, the authors suggested.

This material consisted of PBMCs from blood, taken roughly 12 days after vaccination. The V and J genes are TRBV5-1 and TRBJ2-2; either TRBD1 or TRBD2 may fit D (5 bases each). The clonotype comes from a man aged 50 or older who received an inactivated influenza vaccine. The CDR3 region is CASLGAPTGELFF. As DNA, the CDR3 is TGCGCCAGCCTCGGGGCGCCGACCGGGGAGCTGTTTTTT.